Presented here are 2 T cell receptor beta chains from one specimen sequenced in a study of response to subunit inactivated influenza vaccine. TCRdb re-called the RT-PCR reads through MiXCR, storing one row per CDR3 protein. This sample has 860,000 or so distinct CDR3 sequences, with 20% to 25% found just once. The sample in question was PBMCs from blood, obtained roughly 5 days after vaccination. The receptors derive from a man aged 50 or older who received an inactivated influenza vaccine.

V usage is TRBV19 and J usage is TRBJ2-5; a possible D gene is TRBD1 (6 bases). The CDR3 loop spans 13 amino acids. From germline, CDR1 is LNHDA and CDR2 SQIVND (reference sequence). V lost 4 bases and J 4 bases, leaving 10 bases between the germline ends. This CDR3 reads CASSTSGAETQYF. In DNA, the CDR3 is TGTGCCAGTAGTACGTCAGGGGCAGAGACCCAGTACTTC.

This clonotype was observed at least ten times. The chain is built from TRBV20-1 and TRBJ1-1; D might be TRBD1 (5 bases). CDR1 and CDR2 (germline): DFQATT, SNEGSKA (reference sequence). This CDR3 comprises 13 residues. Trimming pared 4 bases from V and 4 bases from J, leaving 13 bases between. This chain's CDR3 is CSATRVLATEAFF. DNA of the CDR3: TGCAGTGCTACCAGGGTCCTAGCCACTGAAGCTTTCTTT.